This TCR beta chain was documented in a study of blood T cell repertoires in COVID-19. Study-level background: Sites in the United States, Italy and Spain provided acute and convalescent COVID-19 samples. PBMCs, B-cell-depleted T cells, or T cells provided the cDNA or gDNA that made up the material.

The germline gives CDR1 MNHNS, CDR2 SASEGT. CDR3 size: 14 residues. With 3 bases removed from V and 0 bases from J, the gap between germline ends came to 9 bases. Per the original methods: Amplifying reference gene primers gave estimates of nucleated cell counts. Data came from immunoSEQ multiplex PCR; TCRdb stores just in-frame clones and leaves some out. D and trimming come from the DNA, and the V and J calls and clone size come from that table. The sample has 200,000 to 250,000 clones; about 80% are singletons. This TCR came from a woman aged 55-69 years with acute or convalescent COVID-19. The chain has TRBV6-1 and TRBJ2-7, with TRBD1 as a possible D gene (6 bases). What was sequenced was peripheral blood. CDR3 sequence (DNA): TGTGCCAGCAGTGAGGGGACAATCTCCTACGAGCAGTACTTC. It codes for CASSEGTISYEQYF.